The next 22 T cell receptor beta chains were all read from a single sample in a study of T cells in Graves' hyperthyroidism and ophthalmopathy. Template material for amplifying TCR beta CDR3 regions consisted of RNA transcripts. The primer set for the first-round RT-PCR of the TCR CDR3 was HTBI. One entry per CDR3 protein results from TCRdb running MiXCR on the multiplex PCR reads. The sample consists of under 550,000 distinct CDR3 sequences, 15% to 20% of them appearing once. Material for sequencing was blood. Receptor source: a man aged 35-49 years with Graves' ophthalmopathy.

This clonotype was counted ten times or more. Its ends do not fully match the called genes, so a read error is possible. The chain carries TRBV28 and TRBJ2-7; D ambiguous. The CDR3 extends over 13 amino acids. Germline values: CDR1 MDHEN, CDR2 SYDVKM. The CDR3: CASNTDPGREQHF. CDR3 coding DNA: TGTGCCAGCAATACGGACCCCGGCAGAGAGCAGCACTTC.

A few counts support this clonotype. The gene calls are TRBV29-1 and TRBJ2-1; no firm D call. V lost 6 bases, J lost 1 base, and 4 bases lay in between. This CDR3 has 11 amino acids. Looked up from germline, CDR1 is SQVTM and CDR2 is ANQGSEA. Here the CDR3 DNA reads TGCAGCGTGGATTCCTACAATGAGCAGTTCTTC. Protein: CSVDSYNEQFF.

The rearrangement links TRBV5-1 to TRBJ2-1, with D possibly being TRBD2 (6 bases). This CDR3 spans 14 amino acids. V gave up 0 bases and J gave up 15 bases, with 19 bases separating them. In germline, CDR1 is SGHRS, CDR2 YFSETQ. CDR3 in amino acids: CASSLANGLGGRFF. The CDR3 DNA reads as TGCGCCAGCAGCTTGGCCAACGGGCTGGGAGGCCGGTTCTTC.

This clonotype appeared a few times. J is TRBJ1-1 and V is TRBV5-1; TRBD1 is a possible D gene (6 bases). Per the germline V gene, CDR1 is SGHRS and CDR2 is YFSETQ. This CDR3 contains 15 residues. The V end lost 0 bases, the J end lost 7 bases, and 16 bases lay between the germline ends. The CDR3 is CASSLVLGASGEAFF. For the CDR3, the DNA is TGCGCCAGCAGCTTGGTCCTGGGGGCGTCAGGTGAAGCTTTCTTT.

This chain connects TRBV19 to TRBJ2-2; no definite D call. There are 13 residues in the CDR3. With 7 bases removed from V and 3 bases from J, the gap between germline ends came to 9 bases. Germline V lookup: CDR1 LNHDA, CDR2 SQIVND (reference sequence). CDR3 nucleotide sequence: TGTGCCAGTACCCTGACATACACCGGGGAGCTGTTTTTT. Its translation is CASTLTYTGELFF.

The chain combines TRBV9 with TRBJ2-1; a weak D match, TRBD1 (6 bases). Germline V CDR1 and CDR2: SGDLS, YYNGEE. Trimming took off 0 bases at V and 0 bases at J, with 10 bases between the two ends. This CDR3 region has 16 residues. The CDR3 coding sequence is TGTGCCAGCAGCGTAGTCCTGGGGGCCTCCTACAATGAGCAGTTCTTC. It specifies CASSVVLGASYNEQFF.

This clonotype has at least ten counts. The chain combines TRBV5-5 with TRBJ1-2, with no clear D. CDR3 size: 13 residues. Germline loops: CDR1 SGHKS, CDR2 YYEKEE (reference sequence). The ends were cut back, 1 base at V and 4 bases at J, with 8 bases in the middle. The CDR3 DNA sequence: TGTGCCAGCAGCTTGTCAGGAGGCTATGGCTACACCTTC. It is translated as CASSLSGGYGYTF.

This rearrangement joins TRBV20-1 to TRBJ2-3, with 14 bases fitting TRBD2. The V gene's germline CDR1 is DFQATT and CDR2 SNEGSKA (reference sequence). The trim removed 4 bases at V and 5 bases at J, leaving 2 bases unmatched. The CDR3 covers 14 residues. The CDR3, as DNA: TGCAGTGCTACGACTAGCGGGAGGGTAGATACGCAGTATTTT. Amino acid sequence: CSATTSGRVDTQYF.

Note on this clonotype: The junction and the germline gene differ at one end; a read error may be behind it. The chain joins TRBV2 to TRBJ2-5; D possibly corresponds to TRBD2 (6 bases). From germline, CDR1 is SNHLY and CDR2 FYNNEI. The CDR3 has 13 amino acids. The CDR3 loop is CASSALGGGTQYF. CDR3 in DNA: TGCGCCAGCAGTGCTCTGGGAGGAGGGACCCAGTACTTC.

This clonotype showed up many times. The chain joins TRBV11-3 to TRBJ2-1; 12 bases fit TRBD2. The V and J ends lost 4 bases and 10 bases, in that order; junction bases with no gene match: 8. This CDR3 is built from 15 residues. From germline, CDR1 is SGHNT and CDR2 YENEEA. DNA for the CDR3: TGTGCCAGCAGCTCCTGGACTAGCGGGGCAGGGGAGCAGTTCTTC. Amino acids: CASSSWTSGAGEQFF.

This clonotype occurred many times. Mismatch with germline at one junction end may stem from a read error. The rearrangement joins TRBV7-8 to TRBJ2-2; D ambiguous. This CDR3 has 14 amino acids. Looked up from germline, CDR1 is SGHVS and CDR2 is FQNEAQ. CDR3 region: CASSVAWGTGELFF. The DNA for the CDR3 is TGTGCCAGCAGCGTAGCATGGGGCACCGGGGAGCTGTTTTTT.

This clonotype appeared many times. The rearrangement links TRBV20-1 to TRBJ2-5; D call uncertain. CDR1 is DFQATT, CDR2 SNEGSKA, per germline (reference sequence). The CDR3 contains 11 residues. The CDR3 is CSRPWGETQYF. The CDR3 DNA is TGCAGCCGCCCTTGGGGAGAGACCCAGTACTTC.

This clonotype has more than one count but fewer than ten. The J gene is TRBJ2-1, the V gene TRBV3-1, with D possibly TRBD2 on 5 matching bases. V lost 3 bases to trimming and J lost 6 bases, with 18 bases between them. Germline V gene data show CDR1 as LGHDT and CDR2 as YNNKEL (reference sequence). This CDR3 spans 16 amino acids. The CDR3 here is CASSHGMAGWGNEQFF. The CDR3 DNA reads TGTGCCAGCAGCCATGGGATGGCGGGTTGGGGCAATGAGCAGTTCTTC.

The V gene is TRBV7-9, the J gene TRBJ1-4; the match to TRBD1 covers 8 bases. Germline trimming cut 2 bases from V and 7 bases from J; bases unmatched to any gene: 3. CDR3 size: 14 residues. CDR1 is SEHNR and CDR2 is FQNEAQ in the germline V gene (reference sequence). The CDR3 DNA sequence: TGTGCCAGCAGCTTACAGGGGGCTGGTGAAAAACTGTTTTTT. This sequence encodes CASSLQGAGEKLFF.

The genes are TRBV9 and TRBJ1-2; D uncertain. This CDR3 region has 15 residues. Germline CDR1 reads SGDLS; CDR2 reads YYNGEE. Trimming shortened V by 3 bases and J by 4 bases, and 16 bases separated the two germline ends. DNA of the CDR3: TGTGCCAGCAGCGCAACCCAACTGGACCCCTATGGCTACACCTTC. It translates to CASSATQLDPYGYTF.

Turning to this clonotype: A much more abundant neighbour one base away suggests this may be a read error. V and J are TRBV28 and TRBJ2-7, with D maybe TRBD2 (5 bases). The CDR3 contains 14 residues. Germline V lookup: CDR1 MDHEN, CDR2 SYDVKM. V was clipped by 3 bases and J by 4 bases, with 13 bases between them. CDR3 bases: TGTGCCAGCAGTTTGTTAGCACCGGGATACGAGCAGTACTTC. Its translation: CASSLLAPGYEQYF.

There are a few counts of this clonotype. The rearrangement joins TRBV28 to TRBJ2-3; TRBD1 matches at 7 bases. Trimming took 3 bases from V and 3 from J; bases not matched to a gene: 6. CDR3 length: 15 residues. Looked up from germline, CDR1 is MDHEN and CDR2 is SYDVKM. The CDR3 sequence: CASSLYTGATDTQYF. In nucleotides, the CDR3 is TGTGCCAGCAGTTTGTATACAGGGGCGACAGATACGCAGTATTTT.

This clonotype was observed many times. The V and J genes are TRBV28 and TRBJ2-1; 14 bases are shared with TRBD2. The junction had 7 bases not matched to a gene; V was cut back by 6 bases and J by 9 bases. Looked up from germline, CDR1 is MDHEN and CDR2 is SYDVKM. The CDR3 contains 15 residues. CDR3 sequence: CASSPEGLAGAEQFF. CDR3 sequence (DNA): TGTGCCAGCAGCCCCGAGGGACTAGCGGGAGCTGAGCAGTTCTTC. The variable domain in full, with the rest retrieved from reference TRBV28 and TRBJ2-1, is DVKVTQSSRYLVKRTGEKVFLECVQDMDHENMFWYRQDPGLGLRLIYFSYDVKMKEKGDIPEGYSVSREKKERFSLILESASTNQTSMYLCASSPEGLAGAEQFFGPGTRLTVL.

The chain uses TRBV29-1 and TRBJ2-7; D remains ambiguous. Looked up from germline, CDR1 is SQVTM and CDR2 is ANQGSEA. V was clipped by 0 bases and J by 5 bases, with 8 bases between them. This CDR3 comprises 12 residues. This CDR3 reads CSVEDPSNEQYF. The CDR3 DNA reads as TGCAGCGTTGAAGACCCCAGCAACGAGCAGTACTTC.

This clonotype came up a few times. This chain connects TRBV20-1 to TRBJ2-5, with TRBD2 as a possible D gene (5 bases). Trimming shortened V by 0 bases and J by 2 bases, and 10 bases separated the two germline ends. This CDR3 spans 14 amino acids. Germline CDR1 is DFQATT and CDR2 is SNEGSKA (reference sequence). This CDR3 reads CSARDGRVQETQYF. DNA of the CDR3: TGCAGTGCTAGAGACGGGCGGGTTCAAGAGACCCAGTACTTC.

In DNA, the CDR3 is TGCGCCAGCAGCCAAGTTGGGGGACTAGCAGCCTACGAGCAGTACTTC. It codes for CASSQVGGLAAYEQYF. The chain links TRBV4-1 to TRBJ2-7; 9 nucleotides align to TRBD2. Germline trimming cut 1 base from V and 2 bases from J; bases unmatched to any gene: 6. The CDR3 is 16 amino acids. Germline CDR1 is MGHRA and CDR2 is YSYEKL.

The chain links TRBV15 to TRBJ1-5, with 9 positions matching TRBD1. With 0 bases clipped from V and 5 bases from J, the junction kept 2 bases outside the gene matches. CDR3 length: 15 amino acids. Germline CDR1 reads LNHNV; CDR2 reads YYDKDF (reference sequence). CDR3 sequence reads: CATSRETGGYQPQHF. CDR3 sequence (DNA): TGTGCCACCAGCAGAGAGACAGGGGGATATCAGCCCCAGCATTTT.